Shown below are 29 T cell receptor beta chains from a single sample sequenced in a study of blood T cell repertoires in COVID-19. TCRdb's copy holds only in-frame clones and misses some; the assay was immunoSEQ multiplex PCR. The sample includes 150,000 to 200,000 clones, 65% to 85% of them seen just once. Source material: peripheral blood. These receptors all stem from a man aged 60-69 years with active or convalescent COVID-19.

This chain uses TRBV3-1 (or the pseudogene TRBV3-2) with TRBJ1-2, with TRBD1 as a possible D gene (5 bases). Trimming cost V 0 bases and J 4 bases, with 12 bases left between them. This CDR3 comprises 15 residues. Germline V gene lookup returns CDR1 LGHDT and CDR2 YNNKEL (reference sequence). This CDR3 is CASSQDFRASYGYTF. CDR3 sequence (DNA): TGTGCCAGCAGCCAAGACTTCAGGGCGTCCTATGGCTACACCTTC.

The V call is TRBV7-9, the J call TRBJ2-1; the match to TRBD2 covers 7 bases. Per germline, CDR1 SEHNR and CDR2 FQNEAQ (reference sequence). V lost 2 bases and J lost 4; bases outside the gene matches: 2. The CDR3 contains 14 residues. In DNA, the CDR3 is TGTGCCAGCAGCTTAACAGCGGGGTACAATGAGCAGTTCTTC. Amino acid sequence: CASSLTAGYNEQFF.

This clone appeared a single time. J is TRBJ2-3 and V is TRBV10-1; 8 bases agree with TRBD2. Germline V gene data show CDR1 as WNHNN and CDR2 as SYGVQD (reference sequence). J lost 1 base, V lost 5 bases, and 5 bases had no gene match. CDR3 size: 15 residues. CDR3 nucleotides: TGCGCCAGCAGTTACCTAGCGGGCGGCACAGATACGCAGTATTTT. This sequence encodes CASSYLAGGTDTQYF.

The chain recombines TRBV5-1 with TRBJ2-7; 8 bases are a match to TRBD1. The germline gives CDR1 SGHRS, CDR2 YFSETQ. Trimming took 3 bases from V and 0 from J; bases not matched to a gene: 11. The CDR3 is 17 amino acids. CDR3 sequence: CASSWVGGTGVSYEQYF. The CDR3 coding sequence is TGCGCCAGCAGCTGGGTGGGCGGGACAGGTGTCTCCTACGAGCAGTACTTC.

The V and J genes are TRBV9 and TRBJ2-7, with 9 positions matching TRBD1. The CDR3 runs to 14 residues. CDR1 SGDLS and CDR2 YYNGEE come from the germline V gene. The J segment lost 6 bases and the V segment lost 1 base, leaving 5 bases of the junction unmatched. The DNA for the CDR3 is TGTGCCAGCAGCGTAAGACAGGGGGTTAGCGAGCAGTACTTC. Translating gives CASSVRQGVSEQYF.

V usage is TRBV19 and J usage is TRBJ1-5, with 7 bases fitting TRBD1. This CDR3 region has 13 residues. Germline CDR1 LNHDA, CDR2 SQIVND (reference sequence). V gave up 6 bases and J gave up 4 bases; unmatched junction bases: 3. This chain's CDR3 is CASSPRGNQPQHF. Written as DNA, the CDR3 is TGTGCCAGTAGCCCCAGGGGGAATCAGCCCCAGCATTTT.

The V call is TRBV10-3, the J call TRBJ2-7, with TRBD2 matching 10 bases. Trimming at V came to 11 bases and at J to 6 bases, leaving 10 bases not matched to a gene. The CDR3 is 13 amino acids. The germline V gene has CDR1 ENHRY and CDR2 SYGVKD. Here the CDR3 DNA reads TGTGCCGCGGACAGCGGGAGGGCCGCCGAGCAGTACTTC. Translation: CAADSGRAAEQYF.

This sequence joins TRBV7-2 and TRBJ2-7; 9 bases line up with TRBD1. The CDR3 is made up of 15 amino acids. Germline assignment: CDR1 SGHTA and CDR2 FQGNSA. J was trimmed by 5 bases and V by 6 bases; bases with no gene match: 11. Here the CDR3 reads CASSKQGARFDEQYF. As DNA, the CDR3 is TGTGCCAGCAGTAAACAGGGGGCGCGTTTCGACGAGCAGTACTTC.

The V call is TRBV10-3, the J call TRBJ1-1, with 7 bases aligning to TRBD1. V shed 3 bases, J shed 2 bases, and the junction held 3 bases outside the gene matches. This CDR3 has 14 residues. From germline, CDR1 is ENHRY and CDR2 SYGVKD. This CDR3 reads CAISEGTANTEAFF. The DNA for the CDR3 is TGTGCCATCAGTGAAGGGACAGCAAACACTGAAGCTTTCTTT.

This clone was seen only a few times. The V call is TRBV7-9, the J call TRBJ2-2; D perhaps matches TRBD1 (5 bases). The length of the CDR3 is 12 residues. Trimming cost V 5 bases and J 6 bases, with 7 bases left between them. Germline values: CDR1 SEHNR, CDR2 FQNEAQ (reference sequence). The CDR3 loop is CASSPGSGELFF. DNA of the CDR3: TGTGCCAGCAGCCCAGGGTCCGGGGAGCTGTTTTTT.

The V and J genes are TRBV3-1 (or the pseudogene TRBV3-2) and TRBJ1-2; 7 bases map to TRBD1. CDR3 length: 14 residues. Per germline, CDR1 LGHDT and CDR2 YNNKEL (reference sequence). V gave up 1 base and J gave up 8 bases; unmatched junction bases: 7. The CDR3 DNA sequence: TGTGCCAGCAGCCAAGGGCAGGGGGTAGGAGGCTACACCTTC. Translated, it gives CASSQGQGVGGYTF.

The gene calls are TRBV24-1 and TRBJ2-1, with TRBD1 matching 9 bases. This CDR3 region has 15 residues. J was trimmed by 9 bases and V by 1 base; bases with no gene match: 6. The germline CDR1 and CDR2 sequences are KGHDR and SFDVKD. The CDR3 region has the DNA TGTGCCACCAGTGATTTCGGACAGGGGTCGGGTGAGCAGTTCTTC. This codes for CATSDFGQGSGEQFF.

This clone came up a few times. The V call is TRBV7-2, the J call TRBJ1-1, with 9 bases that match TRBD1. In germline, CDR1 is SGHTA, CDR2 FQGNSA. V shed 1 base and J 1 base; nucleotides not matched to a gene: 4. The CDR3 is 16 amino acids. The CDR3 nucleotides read TGTGCCAGCAGCTTAGGGGGACAGGGCTGGAACACTGAAGCTTTCTTT. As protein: CASSLGGQGWNTEAFF.

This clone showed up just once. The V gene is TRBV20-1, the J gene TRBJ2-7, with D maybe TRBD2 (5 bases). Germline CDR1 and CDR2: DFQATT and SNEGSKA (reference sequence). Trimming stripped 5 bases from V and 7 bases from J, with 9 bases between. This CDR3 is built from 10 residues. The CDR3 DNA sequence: TGCAGTGCTTCTCGGGGAGAGCAGTACTTC. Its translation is CSASRGEQYF.

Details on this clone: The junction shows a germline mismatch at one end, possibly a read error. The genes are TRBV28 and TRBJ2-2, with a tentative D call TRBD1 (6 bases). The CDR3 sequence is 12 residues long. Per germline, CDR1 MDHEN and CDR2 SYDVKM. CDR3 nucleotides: TGTGCCAGCAGTTCCCAACGAGGGGGGCTGTTTTTT. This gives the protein CASSSQRGGLFF. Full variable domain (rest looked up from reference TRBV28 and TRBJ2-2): DVKVTQSSRYLVKRTGEKVFLECVQDMDHENMFWYRQDPGLGLRLIYFSYDVKMKEKGDIPEGYSVSREKKERFSLILESASTNQTSMYLCASSSQRGGLFFGEGSRLTVL.

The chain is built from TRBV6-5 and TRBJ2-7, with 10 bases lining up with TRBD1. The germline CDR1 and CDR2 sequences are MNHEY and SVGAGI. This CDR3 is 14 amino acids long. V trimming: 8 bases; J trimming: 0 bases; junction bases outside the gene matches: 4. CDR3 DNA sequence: TGTGCCAGCGGGACAGGGGTGAGCTCCTACGAGCAGTACTTC. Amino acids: CASGTGVSSYEQYF.

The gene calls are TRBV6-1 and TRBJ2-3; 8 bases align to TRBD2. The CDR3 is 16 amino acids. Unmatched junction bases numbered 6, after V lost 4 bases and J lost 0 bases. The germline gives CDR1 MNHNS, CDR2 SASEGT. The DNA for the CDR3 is TGTGCCAGCAGTGGGGATAGCGGGACCAGCACAGATACGCAGTATTTT. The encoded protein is CASSGDSGTSTDTQYF.

The CDR3 nucleotides read TGTGCCAGCAGCCCCCCGGGGTTGGGGGCTGGCGAGACCCAGTACTTC. This sequence encodes CASSPPGLGAGETQYF. The chain has TRBV7-9 and TRBJ2-5; weak D call: TRBD1 (6 bases). V was trimmed by 5 bases and J by 5 bases, leaving 21 bases between them. The V gene's germline CDR1 is SEHNR and CDR2 FQNEAQ (reference sequence). The CDR3 runs 16 residues. The variable domain in full, completed from reference TRBV7-9 and TRBJ2-5, reads DTGVSQNPRHKITKRGQNVTFRCDPISEHNRLYWYRQTLGQGPEFLTYFQNEAQLEKSRLLSDRFSAERPKGSFSTLEIQRTEQGDSAMYLCASSPPGLGAGETQYFGPGTRLLVL.

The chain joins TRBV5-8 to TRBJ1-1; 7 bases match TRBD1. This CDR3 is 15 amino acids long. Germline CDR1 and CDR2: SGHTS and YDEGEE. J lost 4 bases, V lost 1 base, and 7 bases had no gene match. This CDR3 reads CASSLRPGGSTEAFF. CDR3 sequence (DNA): TGTGCCAGCAGCTTGAGGCCAGGGGGTTCCACTGAAGCTTTCTTT.

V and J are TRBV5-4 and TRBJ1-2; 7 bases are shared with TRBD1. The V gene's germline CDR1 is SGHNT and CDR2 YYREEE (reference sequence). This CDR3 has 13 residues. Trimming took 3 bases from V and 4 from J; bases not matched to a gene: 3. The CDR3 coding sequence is TGTGCCAGCAGCTCGACAGGGCCCTATGGCTACACCTTC. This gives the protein CASSSTGPYGYTF. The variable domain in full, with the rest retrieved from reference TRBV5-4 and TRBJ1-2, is ETGVTQSPTHLIKTRGQQVTLRCSSQSGHNTVSWYQQALGQGPQFIFQYYREEENGRGNFPPRFSGLQFPNYSSELNVNALELDDSALYLCASSSTGPYGYTFGSGTRLTVV.

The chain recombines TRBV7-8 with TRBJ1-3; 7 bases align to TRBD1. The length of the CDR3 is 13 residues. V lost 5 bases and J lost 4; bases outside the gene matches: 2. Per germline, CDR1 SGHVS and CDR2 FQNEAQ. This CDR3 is CASSPGQGNTIYF. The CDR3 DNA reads TGTGCCAGCAGCCCGGGACAGGGAAACACCATATATTTT.

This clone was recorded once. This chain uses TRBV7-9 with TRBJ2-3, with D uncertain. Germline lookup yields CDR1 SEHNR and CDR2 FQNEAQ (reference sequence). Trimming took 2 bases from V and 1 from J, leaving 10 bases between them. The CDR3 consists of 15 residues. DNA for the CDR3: TGTGCCAGCAGCTTACAGGCATCAGGCACAGATACGCAGTATTTT. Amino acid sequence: CASSLQASGTDTQYF. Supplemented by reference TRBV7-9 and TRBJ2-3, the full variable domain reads DTGVSQNPRHKITKRGQNVTFRCDPISEHNRLYWYRQTLGQGPEFLTYFQNEAQLEKSRLLSDRFSAERPKGSFSTLEIQRTEQGDSAMYLCASSLQASGTDTQYFGPGTRLTVL.

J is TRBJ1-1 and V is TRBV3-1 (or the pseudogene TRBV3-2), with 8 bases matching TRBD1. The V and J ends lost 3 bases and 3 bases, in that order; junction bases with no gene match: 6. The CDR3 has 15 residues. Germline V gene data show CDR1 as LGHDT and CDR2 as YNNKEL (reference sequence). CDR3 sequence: CASSQDRASYTEAFF. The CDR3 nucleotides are TGTGCCAGCAGCCAGGACAGGGCCTCTTACACTGAAGCTTTCTTT.

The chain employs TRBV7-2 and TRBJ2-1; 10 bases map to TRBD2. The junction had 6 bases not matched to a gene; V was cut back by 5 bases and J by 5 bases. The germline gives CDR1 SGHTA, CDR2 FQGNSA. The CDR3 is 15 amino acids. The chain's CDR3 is CASSILAGGNNEQFF. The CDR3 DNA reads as TGTGCCAGCAGCATCTTAGCGGGGGGCAACAATGAGCAGTTCTTC.

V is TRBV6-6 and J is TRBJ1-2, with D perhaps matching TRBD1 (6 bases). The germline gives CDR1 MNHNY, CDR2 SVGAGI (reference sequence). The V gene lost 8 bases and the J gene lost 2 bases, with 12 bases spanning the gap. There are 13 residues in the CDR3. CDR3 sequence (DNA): TGTGCCAGCGGGAATCAGGGGAACTATGGCTACACCTTC. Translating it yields CASGNQGNYGYTF.

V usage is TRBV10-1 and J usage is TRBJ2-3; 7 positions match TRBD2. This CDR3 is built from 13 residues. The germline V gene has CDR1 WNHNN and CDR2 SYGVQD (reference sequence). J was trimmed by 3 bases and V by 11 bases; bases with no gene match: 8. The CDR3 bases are TGCGCCGCTCAAGCAGCGGGAACAGATACGCAGTATTTT. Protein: CAAQAAGTDTQYF.

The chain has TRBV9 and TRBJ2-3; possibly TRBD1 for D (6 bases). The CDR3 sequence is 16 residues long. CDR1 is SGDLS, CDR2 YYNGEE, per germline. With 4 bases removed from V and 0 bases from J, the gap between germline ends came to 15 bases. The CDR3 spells CASSPQGWPSTDTQYF. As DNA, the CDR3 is TGTGCCAGCAGCCCTCAGGGGTGGCCTAGCACAGATACGCAGTATTTT.

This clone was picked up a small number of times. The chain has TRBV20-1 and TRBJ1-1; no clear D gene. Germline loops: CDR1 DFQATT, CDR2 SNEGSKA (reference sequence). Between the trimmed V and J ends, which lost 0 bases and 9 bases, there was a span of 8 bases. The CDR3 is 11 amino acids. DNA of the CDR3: TGCAGTGCTAGAGATCCTCCTAAAGCTTTCTTT. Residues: CSARDPPKAFF.

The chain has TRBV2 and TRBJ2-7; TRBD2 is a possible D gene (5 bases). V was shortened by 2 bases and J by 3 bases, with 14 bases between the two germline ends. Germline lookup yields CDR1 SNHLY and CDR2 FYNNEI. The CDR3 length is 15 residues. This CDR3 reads CASSEREFTYYEQYF. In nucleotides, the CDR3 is TGTGCCAGCAGTGAACGGGAATTTACCTACTACGAGCAGTACTTC.